Presented here are 9 T cell receptor beta chains from one specimen sequenced in a study of beta chain features in type 1 diabetes (dated by TCRdb to between 2017 and 2018). The library was prepared using the immunoSEQ multiplex PCR assay. All of the isolated RNA was reverse transcribed with the High Capacity cDNA Reverse Transcription Kit, so expressed TCRB transcripts were sequenced. In its TCRdb copy, this immuneACCESS table keeps in-frame sequences only and misses some clones. Where compared with another copy, unresolved V genes explain less than half of these, and the others have no known cause. Present in this sample are under 550,000 clones, about an eighth of which were seen just once. The ten largest make up around 0.05% of the sample. The sequencing input was naive CD4+ T cells from blood. The sample's cell subset or site label is to be understood as: true naive CD4+ T cells. These receptor sequences come from a woman under 30 in good health.

This clone has only a few counts. A junction boundary mismatches the germline segment, possibly from a read error. This chain links TRBV13 with TRBJ2-3, with unresolved D. The germline V gene encodes CDR1 PRHDT and CDR2 FYEKMQ (reference sequence). The CDR3 covers 17 residues. The CDR3 reads CAISLVSRPNRTDTQYF. The CDR3 coding sequence is TGTGCCATCAGCTTAGTCTCAAGGCCTAATCGCACAGATACGCAGTATTTT. The full variable domain, with the rest looked up from reference TRBV13 and TRBJ2-3, is AAGVIQSPRHLIKEKRETATLKCYPIPRHDTVYWYQQGPGQDPQFLISFYEKMQSDKGSIPDRFSAQQFSDYHSELNMSSLELGDSALYFCAISLVSRPNRTDTQYFGPGTRLTVL.

The rearrangement joins TRBV28 to TRBJ2-1; 9 bases agree with TRBD2. The CDR3 consists of 16 residues. J lost 0 bases, V lost 6 bases, and 6 bases had no gene match. The germline CDR1 and CDR2 sequences are MDHEN and SYDVKM. The CDR3 here is CASRRGGADSYNEQFF. CDR3 bases: TGTGCCAGCAGGCGGGGGGGCGCGGACTCCTACAATGAGCAGTTCTTC.

V is TRBV14 and J is TRBJ1-2; TRBD1 is a possible D gene (6 bases). Deletions cut 4 bases from V and 3 bases from J, with 9 bases between. The germline CDR1 and CDR2 sequences are SGHDN and FVKESK. CDR3 length equals 13 residues. The CDR3 nucleotides are TGTGCCAGCAGCCCGGGACAAGACTATGGCTACACCTTC. Protein sequence: CASSPGQDYGYTF.

A few counts support this clone. This chain links TRBV30 with TRBJ2-6; D gene unclear. The length of the CDR3 is 17 residues. CDR1 is GTSNPN, CDR2 SVGIG, per germline (reference sequence). V lost 4 bases and J lost 4, with 20 bases in between. The CDR3 sequence is CAWTGWKAHPGANVLTF. CDR3 coding DNA: TGTGCCTGGACAGGTTGGAAGGCCCACCCCGGGGCCAACGTCCTGACTTTC.

This chain joins TRBV14 and TRBJ1-4; 7 nucleotides line up with TRBD1. Losses at the gene ends were 4 bases for V and 2 bases for J; bases not matched to a gene: 4. The CDR3 is 15 residues long. Germline CDR1 is SGHDN and CDR2 is FVKESK. The CDR3 loop reads CASSLTGATNEKLFF. CDR3 DNA: TGTGCCAGCAGCCTAACAGGGGCCACTAATGAAAAACTGTTTTTT.

The chain recombines TRBV25-1 with TRBJ2-3, with a weak D call TRBD2 (5 bases). Germline V gene sequence: CDR1 MGHDK, CDR2 SYGVNS. Between the trimmed V and J ends, which lost 3 bases and 0 bases, there was a span of 7 bases. CDR3 length: 14 amino acids. The CDR3 DNA is TGTGCCAGCAGTGAGAGCGGAAGCACAGATACGCAGTATTTT. This encodes CASSESGSTDTQYF.

The gene calls are TRBV30 and TRBJ2-2; 14 positions match TRBD2. Germline loops: CDR1 GTSNPN, CDR2 SVGIG (reference sequence). Losses at the gene ends were 4 bases for V and 8 bases for J; bases not matched to a gene: 12. The CDR3 totals 17 residues. In DNA form, the CDR3 reads TGTGCCTGGAACAGAGACCTCGGGACTAGCGGGAGAGGGGAGCTGTTTTTT. It specifies CAWNRDLGTSGRGELFF. The full variable domain, with the rest looked up from reference TRBV30 and TRBJ2-2, is SQTIHQWPATLVQPVGSPLSLECTVEGTSNPNLYWYRQAAGRGLQLLFYSVGIGQISSEVPQNLSASRPQDRQFILSSKKLLLSDSGFYLCAWNRDLGTSGRGELFFGEGSRLTVL.

The chain is built from TRBV2 and TRBJ2-3; D is ambiguous. This CDR3 region has 12 residues. Germline lookup yields CDR1 SNHLY and CDR2 FYNNEI. Trimming took 6 bases from V and 2 from J, leaving 6 bases between them. DNA for the CDR3: TGTGCCAGCAGGTCAGACACAGATACGCAGTATTTT. This codes for CASRSDTDTQYF.

The chain uses TRBV28 and TRBJ2-7; possible D gene TRBD2, 5 bases. Germline V lookup: CDR1 MDHEN, CDR2 SYDVKM. The V end was cut by 4 bases, the J end by 3 bases, with 10 bases between. The CDR3 is 13 residues long. CDR3 in amino acids: CASSSLGVYEQYV. CDR3 DNA: TGTGCCAGCAGTTCCCTCGGGGTCTACGAGCAGTACGTC.